Described below is a single TCR beta chain sequence and its context. This sample was taken from a study of control samples from healthy donors and cancer patients. V was trimmed by 4 bases and J by 10 bases, leaving 20 bases between them. CDR1 MGHRA and CDR2 YSYEKL come from the germline V gene. The CDR3 is made up of 16 amino acids. The method was immunoSEQ multiplex PCR; TCRdb's version includes in-frame clones alone and lacks a portion of them. Among 78,000 or so clones listed, more than 75% were seen once. V usage is TRBV4-1 and J usage is TRBJ1-6, with TRBD1 as a possible D gene (6 bases). This clonotype was sampled from a woman between 45 and 60 years old in good health. The sequencing sample was made of blood. The CDR3 sequence is CASSPTSRERGSPLHF. CDR3 DNA: TGCGCCAGCAGCCCCACGTCAAGGGAGAGGGGGTCACCCCTCCACTTT.